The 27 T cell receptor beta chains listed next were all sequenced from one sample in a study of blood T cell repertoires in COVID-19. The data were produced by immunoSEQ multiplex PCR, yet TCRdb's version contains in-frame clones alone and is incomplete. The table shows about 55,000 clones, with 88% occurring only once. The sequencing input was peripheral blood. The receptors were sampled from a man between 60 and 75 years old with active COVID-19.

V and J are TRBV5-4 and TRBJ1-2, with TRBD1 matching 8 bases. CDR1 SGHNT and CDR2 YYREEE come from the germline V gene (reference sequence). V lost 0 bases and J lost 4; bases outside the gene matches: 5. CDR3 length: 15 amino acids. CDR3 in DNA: TGTGCCAGCAGCTTGGGGGCAGGGGGCCGCTATGGCTACACCTTC. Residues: CASSLGAGGRYGYTF.

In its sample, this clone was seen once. CDR3 region: CASSADSRTDTQYF. For the CDR3, the DNA is TGTGCCAGCAGCGCTGACAGCCGCACAGATACGCAGTATTTT. The chain links TRBV6-5 to TRBJ2-3; tentative D call: TRBD1 (5 bases). The CDR3 is made up of 14 amino acids. V was cut by 6 bases and J by 1 base, with 11 bases left in between. CDR1 and CDR2 (germline): MNHEY, SVGAGI.

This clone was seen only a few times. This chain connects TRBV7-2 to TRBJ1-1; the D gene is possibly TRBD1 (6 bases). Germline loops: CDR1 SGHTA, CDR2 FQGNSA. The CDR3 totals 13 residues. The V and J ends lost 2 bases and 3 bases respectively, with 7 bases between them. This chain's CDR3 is CASSLTGHTEAFF. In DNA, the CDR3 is TGTGCCAGCAGCTTAACAGGGCACACTGAAGCTTTCTTT.

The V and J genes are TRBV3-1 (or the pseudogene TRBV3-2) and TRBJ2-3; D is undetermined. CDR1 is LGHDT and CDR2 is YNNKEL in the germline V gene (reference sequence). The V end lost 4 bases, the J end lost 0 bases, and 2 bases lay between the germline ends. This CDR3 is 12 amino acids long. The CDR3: CASSPSTDTQYF. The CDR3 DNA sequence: TGTGCCAGCAGCCCGAGCACAGATACGCAGTATTTT.

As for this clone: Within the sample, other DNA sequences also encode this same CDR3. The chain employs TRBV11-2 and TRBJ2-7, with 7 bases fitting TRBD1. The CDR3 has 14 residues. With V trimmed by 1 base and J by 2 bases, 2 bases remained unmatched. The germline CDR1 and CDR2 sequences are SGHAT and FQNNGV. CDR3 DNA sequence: TGTGCCAGCAGCTTAGGACAGGGTGCCTACGAGCAGTACTTC. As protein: CASSLGQGAYEQYF.

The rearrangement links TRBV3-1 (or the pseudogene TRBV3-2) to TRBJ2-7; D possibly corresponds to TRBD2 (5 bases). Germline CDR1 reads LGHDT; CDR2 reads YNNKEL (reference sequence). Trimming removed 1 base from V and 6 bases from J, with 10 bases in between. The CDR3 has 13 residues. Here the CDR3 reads CASSQVTLGEQYF. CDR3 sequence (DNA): TGTGCCAGCAGCCAAGTGACACTAGGCGAGCAGTACTTC.

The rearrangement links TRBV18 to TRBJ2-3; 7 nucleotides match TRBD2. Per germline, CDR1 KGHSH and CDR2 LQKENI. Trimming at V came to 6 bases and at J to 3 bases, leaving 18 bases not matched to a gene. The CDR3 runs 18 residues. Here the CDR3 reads CASSRAPSRGFATDTQYF. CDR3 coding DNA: TGTGCCAGCTCCCGTGCCCCCTCGCGGGGGTTCGCGACAGATACGCAGTATTTT.

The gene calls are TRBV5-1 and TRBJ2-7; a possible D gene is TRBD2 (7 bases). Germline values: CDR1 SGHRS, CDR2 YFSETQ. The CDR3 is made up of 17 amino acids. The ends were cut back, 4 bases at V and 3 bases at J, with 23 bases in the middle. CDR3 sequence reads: CASSIVGGGSVFYEQYF. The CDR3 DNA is TGCGCCAGCAGCATAGTGGGGGGCGGGAGCGTGTTCTACGAGCAGTACTTC. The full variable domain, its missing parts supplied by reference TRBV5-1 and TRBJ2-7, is KAGVTQTPRYLIKTRGQQVTLSCSPISGHRSVSWYQQTPGQGLQFLFEYFSETQRNKGNFPGRFSGRQFSNSRSEMNVSTLELGDSALYLCASSIVGGGSVFYEQYFGPGTRLTVT.

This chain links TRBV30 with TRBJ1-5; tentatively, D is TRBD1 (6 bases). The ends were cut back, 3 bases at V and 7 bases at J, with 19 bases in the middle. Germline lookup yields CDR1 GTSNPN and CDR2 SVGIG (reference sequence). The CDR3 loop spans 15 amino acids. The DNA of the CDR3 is TGTGCCTGGAGGGACCCGACAGGAGATCGACAGCCCCAGCATTTT. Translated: CAWRDPTGDRQPQHF.

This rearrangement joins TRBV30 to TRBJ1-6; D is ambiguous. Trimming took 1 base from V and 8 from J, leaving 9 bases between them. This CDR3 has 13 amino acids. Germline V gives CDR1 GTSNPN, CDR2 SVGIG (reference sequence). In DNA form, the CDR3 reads TGTGCCTGGAGTGGCGGCCGGGATTCACCCCTCCACTTT. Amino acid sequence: CAWSGGRDSPLHF.

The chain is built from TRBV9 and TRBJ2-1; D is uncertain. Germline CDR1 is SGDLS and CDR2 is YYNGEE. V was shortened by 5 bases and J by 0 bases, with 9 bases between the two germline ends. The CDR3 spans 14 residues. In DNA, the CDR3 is TGTGCCAGCAGGAATCGGAGCTCCTACAATGAGCAGTTCTTC. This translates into CASRNRSSYNEQFF.

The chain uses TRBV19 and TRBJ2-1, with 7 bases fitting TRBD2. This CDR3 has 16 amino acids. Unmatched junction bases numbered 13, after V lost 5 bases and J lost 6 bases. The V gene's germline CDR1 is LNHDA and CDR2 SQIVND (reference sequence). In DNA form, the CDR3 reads TGTGCCAGTAGTCCCTCGGGACTACCACCCTTCAATGAGCAGTTCTTC. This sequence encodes CASSPSGLPPFNEQFF.

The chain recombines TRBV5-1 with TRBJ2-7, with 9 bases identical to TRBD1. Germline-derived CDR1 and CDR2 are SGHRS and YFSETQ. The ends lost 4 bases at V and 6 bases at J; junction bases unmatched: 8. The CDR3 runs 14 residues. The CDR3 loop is CASSRIGTGLEQYF. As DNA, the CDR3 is TGCGCCAGCAGCCGGATCGGGACAGGGCTCGAGCAGTACTTC. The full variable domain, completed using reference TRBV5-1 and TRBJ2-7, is KAGVTQTPRYLIKTRGQQVTLSCSPISGHRSVSWYQQTPGQGLQFLFEYFSETQRNKGNFPGRFSGRQFSNSRSEMNVSTLELGDSALYLCASSRIGTGLEQYFGPGTRLTVT.

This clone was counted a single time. In DNA, the CDR3 is TGTGCCACCAGTGATTCGAGACTAGCGGGAAGGAATGAGCAGTTCTTC. Its protein is CATSDSRLAGRNEQFF. This chain links TRBV24-1 with TRBJ2-1; 11 positions agree with TRBD2. The germline CDR1 and CDR2 sequences are KGHDR and SFDVKD. J gave up 7 bases and V 2 bases, and 6 bases lay outside the gene matches. This CDR3 has 16 amino acids.

The CDR3 region is CASSFKDSAYTEAFF. The DNA for the CDR3 is TGTGCCAGCAGCTTCAAAGACAGCGCTTACACTGAAGCTTTCTTT. The chain has TRBV7-9 and TRBJ1-1; D might be TRBD1 (5 bases). The germline gives CDR1 SEHNR, CDR2 FQNEAQ (reference sequence). The CDR3 has 15 amino acids. Deletions cut 3 bases from V and 3 bases from J, with 14 bases between. Combining the CDR3 with reference TRBV7-9 and TRBJ1-1 gives the whole variable domain DTGVSQNPRHKITKRGQNVTFRCDPISEHNRLYWYRQTLGQGPEFLTYFQNEAQLEKSRLLSDRFSAERPKGSFSTLEIQRTEQGDSAMYLCASSFKDSAYTEAFFGQGTRLTVV.

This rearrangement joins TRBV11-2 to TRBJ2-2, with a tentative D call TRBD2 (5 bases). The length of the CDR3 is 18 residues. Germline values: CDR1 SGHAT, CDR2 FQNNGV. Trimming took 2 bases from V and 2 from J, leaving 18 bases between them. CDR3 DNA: TGTGCCAGCAGCTTAAATCCAACGGGATCGGGAAACACCGGGGAGCTGTTTTTT. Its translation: CASSLNPTGSGNTGELFF.

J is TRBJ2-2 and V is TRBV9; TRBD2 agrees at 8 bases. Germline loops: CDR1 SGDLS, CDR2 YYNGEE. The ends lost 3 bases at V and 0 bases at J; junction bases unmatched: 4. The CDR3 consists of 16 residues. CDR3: CASSELAVPNTGELFF. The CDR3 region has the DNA TGTGCCAGCAGCGAACTAGCGGTCCCGAACACCGGGGAGCTGTTTTTT.

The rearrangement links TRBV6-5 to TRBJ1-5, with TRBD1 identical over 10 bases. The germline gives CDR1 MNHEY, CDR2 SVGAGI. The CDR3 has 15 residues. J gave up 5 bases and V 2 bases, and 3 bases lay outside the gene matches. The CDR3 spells CASSYGTGVDQPQHF. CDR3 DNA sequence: TGTGCCAGCAGTTACGGGACAGGGGTAGATCAGCCCCAGCATTTT.

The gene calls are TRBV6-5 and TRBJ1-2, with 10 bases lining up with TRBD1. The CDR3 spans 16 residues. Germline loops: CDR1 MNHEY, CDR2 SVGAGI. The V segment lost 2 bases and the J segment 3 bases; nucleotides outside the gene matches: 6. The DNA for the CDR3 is TGTGCCAGCAGTTACCGTTCCGGGACAGGGGACTATGGCTACACCTTC. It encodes CASSYRSGTGDYGYTF.

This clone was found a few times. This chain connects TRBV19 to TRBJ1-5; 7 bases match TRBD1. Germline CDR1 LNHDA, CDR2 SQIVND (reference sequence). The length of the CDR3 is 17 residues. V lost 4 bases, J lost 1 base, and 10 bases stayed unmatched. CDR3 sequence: CASSTFDRVGSNQPQHF. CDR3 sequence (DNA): TGTGCCAGTAGTACGTTTGACAGGGTAGGGAGCAATCAGCCCCAGCATTTT.

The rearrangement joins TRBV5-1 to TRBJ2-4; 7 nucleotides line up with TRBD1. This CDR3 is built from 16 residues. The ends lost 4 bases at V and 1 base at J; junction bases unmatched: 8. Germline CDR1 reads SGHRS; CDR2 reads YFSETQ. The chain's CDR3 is CASSLTGYEAKNIQYF. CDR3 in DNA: TGCGCCAGCAGCCTGACAGGGTATGAGGCCAAAAACATTCAGTACTTC.

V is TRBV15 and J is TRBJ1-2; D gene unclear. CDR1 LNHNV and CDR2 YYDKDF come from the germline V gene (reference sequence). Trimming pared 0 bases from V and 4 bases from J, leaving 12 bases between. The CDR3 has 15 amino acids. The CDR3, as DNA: TGTGCCACCAGCAGAGATTCCCGACTAGGCTATGGCTACACCTTC. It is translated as CATSRDSRLGYGYTF.

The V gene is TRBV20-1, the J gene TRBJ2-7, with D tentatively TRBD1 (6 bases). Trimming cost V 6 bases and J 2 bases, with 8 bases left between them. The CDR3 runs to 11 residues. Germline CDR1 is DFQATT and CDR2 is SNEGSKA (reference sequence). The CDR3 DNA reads TGCAGTGCCGGACAGACCTACGAGCAGTACTTC. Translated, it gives CSAGQTYEQYF.

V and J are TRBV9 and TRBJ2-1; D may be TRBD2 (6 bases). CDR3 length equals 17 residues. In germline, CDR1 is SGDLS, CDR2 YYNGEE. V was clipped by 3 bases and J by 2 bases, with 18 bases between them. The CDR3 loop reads CASSGRRLEGPYNEQFF. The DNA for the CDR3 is TGTGCCAGCAGCGGGAGGCGACTAGAGGGCCCCTACAATGAGCAGTTCTTC.

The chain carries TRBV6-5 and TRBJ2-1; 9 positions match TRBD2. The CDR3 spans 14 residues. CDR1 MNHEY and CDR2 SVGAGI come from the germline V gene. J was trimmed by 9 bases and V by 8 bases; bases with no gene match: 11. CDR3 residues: CASLRVSGSGEQFF. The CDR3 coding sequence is TGTGCCAGCTTGAGGGTTAGCGGGAGTGGTGAGCAGTTCTTC.

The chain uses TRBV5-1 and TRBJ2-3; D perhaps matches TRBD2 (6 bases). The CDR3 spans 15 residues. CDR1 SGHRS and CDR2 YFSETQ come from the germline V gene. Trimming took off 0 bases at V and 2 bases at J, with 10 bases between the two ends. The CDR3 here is CASSLGDSLTDTQYF. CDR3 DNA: TGCGCCAGCAGCTTGGGGGACTCCCTCACAGATACGCAGTATTTT. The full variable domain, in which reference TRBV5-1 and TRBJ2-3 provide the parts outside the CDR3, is KAGVTQTPRYLIKTRGQQVTLSCSPISGHRSVSWYQQTPGQGLQFLFEYFSETQRNKGNFPGRFSGRQFSNSRSEMNVSTLELGDSALYLCASSLGDSLTDTQYFGPGTRLTVL.

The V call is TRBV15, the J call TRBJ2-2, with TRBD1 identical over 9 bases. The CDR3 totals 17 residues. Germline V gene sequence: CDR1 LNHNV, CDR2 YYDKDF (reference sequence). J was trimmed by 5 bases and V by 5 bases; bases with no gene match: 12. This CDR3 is CATSPRLGQGMTGELFF. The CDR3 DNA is TGTGCCACCAGCCCTCGTTTGGGACAGGGTATGACCGGGGAGCTGTTTTTT.